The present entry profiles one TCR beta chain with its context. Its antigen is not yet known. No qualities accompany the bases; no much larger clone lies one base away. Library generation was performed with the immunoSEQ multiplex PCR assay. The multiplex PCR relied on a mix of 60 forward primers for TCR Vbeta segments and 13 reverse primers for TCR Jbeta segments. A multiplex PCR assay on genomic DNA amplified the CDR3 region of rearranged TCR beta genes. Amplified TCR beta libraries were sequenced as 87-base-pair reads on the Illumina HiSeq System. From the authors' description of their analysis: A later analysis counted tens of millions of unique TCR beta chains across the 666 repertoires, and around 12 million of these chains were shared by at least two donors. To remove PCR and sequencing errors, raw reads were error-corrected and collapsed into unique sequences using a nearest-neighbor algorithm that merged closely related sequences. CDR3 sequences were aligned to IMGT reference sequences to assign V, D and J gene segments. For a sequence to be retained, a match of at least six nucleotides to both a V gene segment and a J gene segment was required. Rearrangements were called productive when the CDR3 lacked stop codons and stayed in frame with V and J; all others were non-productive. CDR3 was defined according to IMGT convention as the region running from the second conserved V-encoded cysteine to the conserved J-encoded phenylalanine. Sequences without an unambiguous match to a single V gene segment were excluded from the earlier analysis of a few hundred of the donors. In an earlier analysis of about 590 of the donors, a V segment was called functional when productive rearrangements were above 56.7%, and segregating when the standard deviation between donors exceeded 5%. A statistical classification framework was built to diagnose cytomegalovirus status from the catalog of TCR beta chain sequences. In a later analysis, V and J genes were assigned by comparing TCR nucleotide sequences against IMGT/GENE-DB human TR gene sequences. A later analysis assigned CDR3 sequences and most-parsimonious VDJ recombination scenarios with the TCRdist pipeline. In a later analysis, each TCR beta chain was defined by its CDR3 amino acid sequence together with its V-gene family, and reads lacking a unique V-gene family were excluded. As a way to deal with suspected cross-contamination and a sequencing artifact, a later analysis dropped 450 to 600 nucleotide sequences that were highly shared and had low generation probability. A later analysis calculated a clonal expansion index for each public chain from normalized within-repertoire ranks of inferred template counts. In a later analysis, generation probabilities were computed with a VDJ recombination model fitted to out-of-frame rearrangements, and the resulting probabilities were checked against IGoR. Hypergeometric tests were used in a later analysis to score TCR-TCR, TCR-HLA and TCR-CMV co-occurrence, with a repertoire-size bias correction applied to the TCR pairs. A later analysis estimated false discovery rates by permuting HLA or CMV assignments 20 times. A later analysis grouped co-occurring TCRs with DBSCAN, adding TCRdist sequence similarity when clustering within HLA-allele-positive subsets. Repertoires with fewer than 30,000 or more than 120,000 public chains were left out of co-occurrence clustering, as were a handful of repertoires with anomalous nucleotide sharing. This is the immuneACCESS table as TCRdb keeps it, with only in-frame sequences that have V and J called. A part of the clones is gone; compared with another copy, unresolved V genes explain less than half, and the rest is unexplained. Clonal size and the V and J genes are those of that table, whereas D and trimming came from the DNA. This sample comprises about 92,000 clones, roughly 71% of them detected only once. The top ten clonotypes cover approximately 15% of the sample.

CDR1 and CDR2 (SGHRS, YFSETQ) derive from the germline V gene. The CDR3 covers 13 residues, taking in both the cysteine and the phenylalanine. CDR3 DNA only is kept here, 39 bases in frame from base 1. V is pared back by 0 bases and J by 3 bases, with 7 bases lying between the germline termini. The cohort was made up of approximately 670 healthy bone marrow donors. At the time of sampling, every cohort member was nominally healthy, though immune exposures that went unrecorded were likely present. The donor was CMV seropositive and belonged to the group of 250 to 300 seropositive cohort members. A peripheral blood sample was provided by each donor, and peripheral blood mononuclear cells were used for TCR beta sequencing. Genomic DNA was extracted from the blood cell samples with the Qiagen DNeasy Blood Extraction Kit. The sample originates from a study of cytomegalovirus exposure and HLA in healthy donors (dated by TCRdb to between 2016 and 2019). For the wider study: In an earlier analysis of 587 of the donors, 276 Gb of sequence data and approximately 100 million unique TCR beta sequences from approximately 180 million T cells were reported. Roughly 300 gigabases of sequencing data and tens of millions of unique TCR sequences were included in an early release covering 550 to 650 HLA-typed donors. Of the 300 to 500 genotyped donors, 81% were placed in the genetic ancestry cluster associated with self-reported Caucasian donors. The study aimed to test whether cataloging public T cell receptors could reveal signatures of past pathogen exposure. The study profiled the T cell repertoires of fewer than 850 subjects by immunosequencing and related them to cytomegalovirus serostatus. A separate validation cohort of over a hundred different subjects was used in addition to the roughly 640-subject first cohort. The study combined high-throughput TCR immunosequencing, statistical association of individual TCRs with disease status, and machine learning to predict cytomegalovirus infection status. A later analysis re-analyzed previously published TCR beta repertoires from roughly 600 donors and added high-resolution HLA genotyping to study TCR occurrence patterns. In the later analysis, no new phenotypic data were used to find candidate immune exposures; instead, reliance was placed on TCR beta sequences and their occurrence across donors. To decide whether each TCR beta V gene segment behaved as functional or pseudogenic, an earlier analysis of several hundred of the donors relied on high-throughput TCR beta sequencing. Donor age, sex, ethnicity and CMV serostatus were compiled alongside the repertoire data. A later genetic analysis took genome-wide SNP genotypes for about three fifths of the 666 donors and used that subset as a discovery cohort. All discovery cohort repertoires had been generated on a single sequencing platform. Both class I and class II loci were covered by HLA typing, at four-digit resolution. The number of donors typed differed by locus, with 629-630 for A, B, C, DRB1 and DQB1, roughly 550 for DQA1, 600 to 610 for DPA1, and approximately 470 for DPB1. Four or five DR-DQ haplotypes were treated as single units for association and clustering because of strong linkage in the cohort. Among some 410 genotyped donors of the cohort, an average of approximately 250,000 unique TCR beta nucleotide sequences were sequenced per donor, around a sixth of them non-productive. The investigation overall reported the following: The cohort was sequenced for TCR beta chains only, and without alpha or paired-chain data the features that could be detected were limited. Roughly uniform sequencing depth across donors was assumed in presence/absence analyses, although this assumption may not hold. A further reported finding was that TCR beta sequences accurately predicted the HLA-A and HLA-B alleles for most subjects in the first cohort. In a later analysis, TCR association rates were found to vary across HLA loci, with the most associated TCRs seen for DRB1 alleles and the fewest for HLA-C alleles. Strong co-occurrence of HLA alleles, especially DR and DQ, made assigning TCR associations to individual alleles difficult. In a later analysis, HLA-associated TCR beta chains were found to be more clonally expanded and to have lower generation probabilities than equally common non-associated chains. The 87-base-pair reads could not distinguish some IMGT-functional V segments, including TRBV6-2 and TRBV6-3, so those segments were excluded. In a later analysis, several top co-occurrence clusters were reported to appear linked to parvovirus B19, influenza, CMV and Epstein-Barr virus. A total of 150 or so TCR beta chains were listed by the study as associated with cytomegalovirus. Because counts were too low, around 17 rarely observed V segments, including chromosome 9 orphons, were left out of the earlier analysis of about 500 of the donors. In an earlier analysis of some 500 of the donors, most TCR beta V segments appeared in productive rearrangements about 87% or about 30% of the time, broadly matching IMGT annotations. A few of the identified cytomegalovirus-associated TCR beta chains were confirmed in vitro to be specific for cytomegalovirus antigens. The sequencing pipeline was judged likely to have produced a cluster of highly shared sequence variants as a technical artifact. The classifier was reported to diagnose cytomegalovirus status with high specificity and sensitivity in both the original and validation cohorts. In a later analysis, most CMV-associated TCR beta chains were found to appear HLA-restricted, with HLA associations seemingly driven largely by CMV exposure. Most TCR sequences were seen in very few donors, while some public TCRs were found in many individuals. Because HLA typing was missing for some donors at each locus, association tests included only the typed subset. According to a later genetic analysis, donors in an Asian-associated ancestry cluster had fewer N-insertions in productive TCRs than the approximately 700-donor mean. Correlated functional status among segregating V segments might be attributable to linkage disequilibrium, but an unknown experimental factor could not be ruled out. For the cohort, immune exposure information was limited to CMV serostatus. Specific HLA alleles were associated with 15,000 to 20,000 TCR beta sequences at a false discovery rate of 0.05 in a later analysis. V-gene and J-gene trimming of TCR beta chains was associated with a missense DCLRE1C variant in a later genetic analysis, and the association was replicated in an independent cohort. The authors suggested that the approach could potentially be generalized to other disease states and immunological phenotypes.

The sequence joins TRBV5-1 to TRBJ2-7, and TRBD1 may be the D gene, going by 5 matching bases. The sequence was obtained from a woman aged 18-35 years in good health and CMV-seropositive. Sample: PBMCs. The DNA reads TGCGCCAGCAGCTTGGGACAGTTCTACGAGCAGTACTTC. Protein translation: CASSLGQFYEQYF.